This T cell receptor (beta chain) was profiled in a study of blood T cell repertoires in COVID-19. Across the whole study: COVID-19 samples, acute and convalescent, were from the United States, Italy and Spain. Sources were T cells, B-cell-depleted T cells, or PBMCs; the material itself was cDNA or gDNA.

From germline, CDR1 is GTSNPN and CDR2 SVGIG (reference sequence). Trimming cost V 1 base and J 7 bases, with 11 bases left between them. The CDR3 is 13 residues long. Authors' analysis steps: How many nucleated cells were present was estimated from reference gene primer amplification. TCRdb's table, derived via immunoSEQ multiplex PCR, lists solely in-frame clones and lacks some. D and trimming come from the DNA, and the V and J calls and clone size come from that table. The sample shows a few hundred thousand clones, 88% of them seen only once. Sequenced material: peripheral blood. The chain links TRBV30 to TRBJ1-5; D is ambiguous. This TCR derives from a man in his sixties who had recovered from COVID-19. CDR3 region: CAWSDTLNQPQHF. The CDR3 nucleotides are TGTGCCTGGAGTGATACATTAAACCAGCCCCAGCATTTT.